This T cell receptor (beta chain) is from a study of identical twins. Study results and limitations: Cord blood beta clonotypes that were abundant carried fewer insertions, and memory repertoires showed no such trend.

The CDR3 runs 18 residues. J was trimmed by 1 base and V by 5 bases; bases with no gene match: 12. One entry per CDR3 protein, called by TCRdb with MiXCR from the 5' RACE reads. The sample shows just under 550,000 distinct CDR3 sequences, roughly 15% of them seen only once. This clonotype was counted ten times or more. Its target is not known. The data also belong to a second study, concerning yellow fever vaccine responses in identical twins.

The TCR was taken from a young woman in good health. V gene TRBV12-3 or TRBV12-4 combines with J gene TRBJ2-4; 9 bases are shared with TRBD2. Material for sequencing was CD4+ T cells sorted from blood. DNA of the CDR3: TGTGCCAGCAGTCCTCCTTCATCAGCGGGAGGTGCCAAAAACATTCAGTACTTC. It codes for CASSPPSSAGGAKNIQYF.